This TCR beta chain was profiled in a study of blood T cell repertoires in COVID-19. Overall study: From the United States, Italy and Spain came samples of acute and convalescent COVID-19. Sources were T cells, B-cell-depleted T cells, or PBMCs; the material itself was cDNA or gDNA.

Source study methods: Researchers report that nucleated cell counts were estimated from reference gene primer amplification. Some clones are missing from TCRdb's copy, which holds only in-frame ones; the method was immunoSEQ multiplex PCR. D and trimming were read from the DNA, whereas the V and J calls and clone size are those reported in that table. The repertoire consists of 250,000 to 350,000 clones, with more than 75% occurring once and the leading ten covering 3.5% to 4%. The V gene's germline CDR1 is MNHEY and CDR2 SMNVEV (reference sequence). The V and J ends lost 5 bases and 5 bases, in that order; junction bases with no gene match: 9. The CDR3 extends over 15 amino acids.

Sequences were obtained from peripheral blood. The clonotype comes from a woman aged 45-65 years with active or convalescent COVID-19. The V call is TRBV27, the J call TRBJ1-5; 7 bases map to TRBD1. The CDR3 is CASSPRTGTYQPQHF. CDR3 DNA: TGTGCCAGCAGTCCCCGGACAGGAACGTATCAGCCCCAGCATTTT.